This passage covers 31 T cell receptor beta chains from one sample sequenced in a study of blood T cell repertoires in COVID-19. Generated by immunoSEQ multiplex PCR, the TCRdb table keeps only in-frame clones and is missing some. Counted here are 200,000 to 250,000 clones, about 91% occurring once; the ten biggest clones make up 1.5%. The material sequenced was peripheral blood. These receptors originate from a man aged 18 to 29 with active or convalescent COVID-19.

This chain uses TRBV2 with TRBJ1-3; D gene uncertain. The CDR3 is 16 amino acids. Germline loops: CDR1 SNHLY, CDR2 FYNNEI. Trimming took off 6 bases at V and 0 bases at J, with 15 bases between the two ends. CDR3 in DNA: TGTGCCAGCAGGAAGGAGGGTTGGGACTCTGGAAACACCATATATTTT. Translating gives CASRKEGWDSGNTIYF.

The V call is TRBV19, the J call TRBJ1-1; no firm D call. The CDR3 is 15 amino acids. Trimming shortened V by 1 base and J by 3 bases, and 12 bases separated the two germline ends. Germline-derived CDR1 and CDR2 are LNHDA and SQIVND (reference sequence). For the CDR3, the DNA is TGTGCCAGTAGTATAGGTGGAAACGGGGACACTGAAGCTTTCTTT. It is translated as CASSIGGNGDTEAFF.

The CDR3 nucleotides read TGCGCCAGCAGCGGGTACAGGGGATCGGGGACTGAAGCTTTCTTT. It codes for CASSGYRGSGTEAFF. The chain is built from TRBV5-1 and TRBJ1-1; 7 bases align to TRBD1. CDR3 length: 15 amino acids. Germline-derived CDR1 and CDR2 are SGHRS and YFSETQ. With 4 bases clipped from V and 5 bases from J, the junction kept 11 bases outside the gene matches.

DNA of the CDR3: TGTGCCAGCAGCCCTATTAGCGGGGGGAGCTCCTACAATGAGCAGTTCTTC. It is translated as CASSPISGGSSYNEQFF. V usage is TRBV11-2 and J usage is TRBJ2-1; TRBD2 aligns across 10 bases. This CDR3 region has 17 residues. Trimming cost V 5 bases and J 0 bases; bases outside gene matches: 7. Germline values: CDR1 SGHAT, CDR2 FQNNGV.

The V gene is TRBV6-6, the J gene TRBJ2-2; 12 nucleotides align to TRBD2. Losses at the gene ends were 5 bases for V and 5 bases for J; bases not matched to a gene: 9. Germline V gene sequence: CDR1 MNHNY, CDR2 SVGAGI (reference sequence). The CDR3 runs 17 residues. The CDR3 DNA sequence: TGTGCCAGCAGTCGGACTAGCGGGGCCATGGGGACCGGGGAGCTGTTTTTT. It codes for CASSRTSGAMGTGELFF.

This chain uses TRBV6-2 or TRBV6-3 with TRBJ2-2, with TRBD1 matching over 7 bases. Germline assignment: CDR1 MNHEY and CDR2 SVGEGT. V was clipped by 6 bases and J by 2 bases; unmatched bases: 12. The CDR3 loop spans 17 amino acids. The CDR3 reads CASSSPLQGLNTGELFF. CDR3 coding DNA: TGTGCCAGCAGCTCTCCCCTACAGGGGTTAAACACCGGGGAGCTGTTTTTT.

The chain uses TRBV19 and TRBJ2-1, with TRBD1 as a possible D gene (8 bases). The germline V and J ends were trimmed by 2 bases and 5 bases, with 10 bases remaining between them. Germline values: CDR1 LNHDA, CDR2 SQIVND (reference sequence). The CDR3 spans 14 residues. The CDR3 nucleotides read TGTGCCAGTAGTATAACAGGGGGGGACAATGAGCAGTTCTTC. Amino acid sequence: CASSITGGDNEQFF.

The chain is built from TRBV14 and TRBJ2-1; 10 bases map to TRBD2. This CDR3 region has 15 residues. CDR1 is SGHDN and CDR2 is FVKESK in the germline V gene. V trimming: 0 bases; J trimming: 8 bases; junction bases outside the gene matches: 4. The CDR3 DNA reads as TGTGCCAGCAGCCAAGAAGCGGGAGGGCCTTATGAGCAGTTCTTC. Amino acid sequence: CASSQEAGGPYEQFF. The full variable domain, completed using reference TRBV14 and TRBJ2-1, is EAGVTQFPSHSVIEKGQTVTLRCDPISGHDNLYWYRRVMGKEIKFLLHFVKESKQDESGMPNNRFLAERTGGTYSTLKVQPAELEDSGVYFCASSQEAGGPYEQFFGPGTRLTVL.

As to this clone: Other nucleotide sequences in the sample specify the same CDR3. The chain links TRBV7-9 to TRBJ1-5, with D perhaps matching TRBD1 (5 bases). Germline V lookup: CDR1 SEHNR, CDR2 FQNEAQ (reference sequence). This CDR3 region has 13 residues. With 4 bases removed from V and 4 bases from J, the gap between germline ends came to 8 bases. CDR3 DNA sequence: TGTGCCAGCAGCTCTCAGGGTAATCAGCCCCAGCATTTT. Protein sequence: CASSSQGNQPQHF.

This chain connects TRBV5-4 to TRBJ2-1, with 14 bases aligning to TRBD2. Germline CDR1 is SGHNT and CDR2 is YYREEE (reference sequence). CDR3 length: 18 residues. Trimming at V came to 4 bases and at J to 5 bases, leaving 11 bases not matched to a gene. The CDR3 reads CASSLGGTSGSRNNEQFF. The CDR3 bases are TGTGCCAGCAGCCTGGGGGGGACTAGCGGGAGCCGGAACAATGAGCAGTTCTTC. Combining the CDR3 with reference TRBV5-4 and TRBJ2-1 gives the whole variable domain ETGVTQSPTHLIKTRGQQVTLRCSSQSGHNTVSWYQQALGQGPQFIFQYYREEENGRGNFPPRFSGLQFPNYSSELNVNALELDDSALYLCASSLGGTSGSRNNEQFFGPGTRLTVL.

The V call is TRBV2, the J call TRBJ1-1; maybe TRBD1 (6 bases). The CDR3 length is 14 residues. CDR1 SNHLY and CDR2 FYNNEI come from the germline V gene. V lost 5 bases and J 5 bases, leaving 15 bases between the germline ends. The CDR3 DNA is TGTGCCAGCAGTATTCAGGGGCGAGGGACTGAAGCTTTCTTT. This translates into CASSIQGRGTEAFF.

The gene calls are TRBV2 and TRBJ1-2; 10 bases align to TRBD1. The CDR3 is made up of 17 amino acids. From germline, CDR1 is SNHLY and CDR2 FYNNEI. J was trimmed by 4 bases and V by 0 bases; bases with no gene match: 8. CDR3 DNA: TGTGCCAGCAGTGAAGCGCTTCGACAGGGGGCCCTCTATGGCTACACCTTC. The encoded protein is CASSEALRQGALYGYTF.

CDR3 sequence reads: CASSDGLAGAYEQFF. CDR3 DNA: TGTGCCAGCAGTGACGGCCTAGCGGGAGCCTATGAGCAGTTCTTC. The chain couples TRBV6-4 to TRBJ2-1; 10 bases fit TRBD2. Germline trimming cut 2 bases from V and 8 bases from J; bases unmatched to any gene: 6. Per germline, CDR1 MRHNA and CDR2 SNTAGT. This CDR3 has 15 residues.

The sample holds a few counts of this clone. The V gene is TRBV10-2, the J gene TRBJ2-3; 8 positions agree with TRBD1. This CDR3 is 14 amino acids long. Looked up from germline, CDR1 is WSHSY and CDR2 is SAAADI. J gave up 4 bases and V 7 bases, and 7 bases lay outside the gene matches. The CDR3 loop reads CASKSQGAADTQYF. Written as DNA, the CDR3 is TGCGCCAGCAAATCTCAGGGGGCGGCAGATACGCAGTATTTT.

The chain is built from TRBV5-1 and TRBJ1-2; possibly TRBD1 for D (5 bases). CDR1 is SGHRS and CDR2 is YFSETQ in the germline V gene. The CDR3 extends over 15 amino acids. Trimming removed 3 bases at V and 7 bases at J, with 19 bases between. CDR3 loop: CASSSMAREEGGYTF. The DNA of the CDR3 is TGCGCCAGCAGCTCCATGGCCAGGGAGGAAGGTGGCTACACCTTC. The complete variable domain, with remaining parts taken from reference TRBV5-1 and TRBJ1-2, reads KAGVTQTPRYLIKTRGQQVTLSCSPISGHRSVSWYQQTPGQGLQFLFEYFSETQRNKGNFPGRFSGRQFSNSRSEMNVSTLELGDSALYLCASSSMAREEGGYTFGSGTRLTVV.

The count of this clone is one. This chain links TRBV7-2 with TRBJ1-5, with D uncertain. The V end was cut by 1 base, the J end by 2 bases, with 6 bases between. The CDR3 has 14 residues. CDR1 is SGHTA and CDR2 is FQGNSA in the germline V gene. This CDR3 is CASSLVPGNQPQHF. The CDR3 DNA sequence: TGTGCCAGCAGCTTAGTTCCCGGCAATCAGCCCCAGCATTTT.

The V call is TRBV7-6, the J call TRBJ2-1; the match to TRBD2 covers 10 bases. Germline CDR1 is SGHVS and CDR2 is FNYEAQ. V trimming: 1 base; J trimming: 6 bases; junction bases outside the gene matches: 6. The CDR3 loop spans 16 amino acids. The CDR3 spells CASSLEGSGRINEQFF. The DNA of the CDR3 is TGTGCCAGCAGCTTAGAGGGTAGCGGGAGGATCAATGAGCAGTTCTTC.

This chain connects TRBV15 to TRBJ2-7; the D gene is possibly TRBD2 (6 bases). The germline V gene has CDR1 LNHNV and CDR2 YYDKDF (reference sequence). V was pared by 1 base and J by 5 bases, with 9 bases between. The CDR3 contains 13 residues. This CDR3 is CATSRGGGDEQYF. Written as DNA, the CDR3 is TGTGCCACCAGCAGAGGGGGAGGAGACGAGCAGTACTTC.

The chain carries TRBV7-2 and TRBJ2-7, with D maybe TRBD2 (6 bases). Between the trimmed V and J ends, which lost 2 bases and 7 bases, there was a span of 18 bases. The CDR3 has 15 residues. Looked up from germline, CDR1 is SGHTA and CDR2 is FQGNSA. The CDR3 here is CASSLKAGPEVEQYF. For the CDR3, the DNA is TGTGCCAGCAGCTTAAAGGCGGGACCCGAGGTGGAGCAGTACTTC.

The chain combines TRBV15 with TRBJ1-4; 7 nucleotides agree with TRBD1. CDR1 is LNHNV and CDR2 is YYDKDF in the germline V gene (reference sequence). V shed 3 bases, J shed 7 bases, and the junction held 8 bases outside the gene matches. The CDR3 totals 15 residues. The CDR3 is CATSRTGLNGEKLFF. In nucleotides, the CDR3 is TGTGCCACCAGCAGGACAGGGTTGAACGGTGAAAAACTGTTTTTT.

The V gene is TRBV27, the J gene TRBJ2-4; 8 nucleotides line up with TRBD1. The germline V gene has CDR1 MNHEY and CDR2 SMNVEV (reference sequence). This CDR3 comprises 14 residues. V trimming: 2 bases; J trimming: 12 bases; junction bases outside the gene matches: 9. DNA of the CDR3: TGTGCCAGCAGTTTAGTCAGGGGGCGCGGTTCTCAGTACTTC. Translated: CASSLVRGRGSQYF.

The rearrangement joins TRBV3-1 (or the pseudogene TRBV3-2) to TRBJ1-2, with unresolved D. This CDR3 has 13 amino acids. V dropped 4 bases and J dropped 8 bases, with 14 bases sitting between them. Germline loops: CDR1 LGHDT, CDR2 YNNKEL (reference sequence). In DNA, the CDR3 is TGTGCCAGCAGCCCAAGAGGCAGCGTGGGCTACACCTTC. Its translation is CASSPRGSVGYTF.

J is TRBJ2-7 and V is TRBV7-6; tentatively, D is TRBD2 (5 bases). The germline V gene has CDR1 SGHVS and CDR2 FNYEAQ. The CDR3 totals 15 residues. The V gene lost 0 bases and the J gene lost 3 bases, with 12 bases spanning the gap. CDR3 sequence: CASSLANGVNYEQYF. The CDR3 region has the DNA TGTGCCAGCAGCTTAGCGAACGGGGTGAACTACGAGCAGTACTTC.

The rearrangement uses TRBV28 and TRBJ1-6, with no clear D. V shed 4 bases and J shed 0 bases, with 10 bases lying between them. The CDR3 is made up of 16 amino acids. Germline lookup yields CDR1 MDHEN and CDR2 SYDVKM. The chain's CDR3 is CASSYPGSSYNSPLHF. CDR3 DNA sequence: TGTGCCAGCAGTTATCCGGGAAGCTCCTATAATTCACCCCTCCACTTT.

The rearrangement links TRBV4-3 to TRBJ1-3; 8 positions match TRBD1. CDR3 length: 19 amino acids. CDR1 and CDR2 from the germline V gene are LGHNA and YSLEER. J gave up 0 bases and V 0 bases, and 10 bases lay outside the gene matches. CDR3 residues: CASSQDLNQGAYSGNTIYF. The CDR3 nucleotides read TGCGCCAGCAGCCAAGATTTGAATCAGGGGGCCTACTCTGGAAACACCATATATTTT.

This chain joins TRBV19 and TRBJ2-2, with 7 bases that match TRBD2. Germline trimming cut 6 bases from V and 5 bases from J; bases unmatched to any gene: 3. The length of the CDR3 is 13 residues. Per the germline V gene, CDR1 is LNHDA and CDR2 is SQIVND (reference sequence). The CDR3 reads CASSLGGTGELFF. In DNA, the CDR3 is TGTGCCAGTAGCTTGGGGGGGACCGGGGAGCTGTTTTTT.

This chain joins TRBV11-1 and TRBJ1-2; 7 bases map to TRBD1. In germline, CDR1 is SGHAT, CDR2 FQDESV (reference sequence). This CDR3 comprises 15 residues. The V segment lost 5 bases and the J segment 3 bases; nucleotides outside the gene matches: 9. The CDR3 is CASSQDRAGDYGYTF. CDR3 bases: TGTGCCAGCAGCCAAGACAGGGCCGGTGACTATGGCTACACCTTC.

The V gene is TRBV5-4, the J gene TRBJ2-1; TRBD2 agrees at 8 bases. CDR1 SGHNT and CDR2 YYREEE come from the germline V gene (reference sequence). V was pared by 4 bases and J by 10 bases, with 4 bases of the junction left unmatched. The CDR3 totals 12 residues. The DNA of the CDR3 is TGTGCCAGCAGCCTGACGGGGGGGGAGCAGTTCTTC. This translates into CASSLTGGEQFF.

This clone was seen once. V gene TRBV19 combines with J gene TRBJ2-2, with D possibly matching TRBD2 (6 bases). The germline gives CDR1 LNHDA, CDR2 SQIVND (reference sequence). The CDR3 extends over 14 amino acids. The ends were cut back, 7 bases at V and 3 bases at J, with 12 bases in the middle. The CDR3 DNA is TGTGCCAGTAAGAGCGGGTCCTACACCGGGGAGCTGTTTTTT. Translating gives CASKSGSYTGELFF.

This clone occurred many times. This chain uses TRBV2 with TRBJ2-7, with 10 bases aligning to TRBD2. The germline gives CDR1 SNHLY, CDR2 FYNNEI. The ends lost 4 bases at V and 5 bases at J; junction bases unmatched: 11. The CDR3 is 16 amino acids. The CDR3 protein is CASSGGASGRFNEQYF. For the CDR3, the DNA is TGTGCCAGCAGTGGGGGAGCTAGCGGGAGATTCAACGAGCAGTACTTC. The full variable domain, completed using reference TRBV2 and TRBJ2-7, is EPEVTQTPSHQVTQMGQEVILRCVPISNHLYFYWYRQILGQKVEFLVSFYNNEISEKSEIFDDQFSVERPDGSNFTLKIRSTKLEDSAMYFCASSGGASGRFNEQYFGPGTRLTVT.

The CDR3 DNA reads as TGTGCCAGCTCACCGGACGAGGAGACAGGGGAGATAAAGACCCAGTACTTC. Protein sequence: CASSPDEETGEIKTQYF. The J gene is TRBJ2-5, the V gene TRBV18, with 8 bases aligning to TRBD1. Germline CDR1 reads KGHSH; CDR2 reads LQKENI. V trimming: 3 bases; J trimming: 6 bases; junction bases outside the gene matches: 15. The CDR3 is 17 amino acids.